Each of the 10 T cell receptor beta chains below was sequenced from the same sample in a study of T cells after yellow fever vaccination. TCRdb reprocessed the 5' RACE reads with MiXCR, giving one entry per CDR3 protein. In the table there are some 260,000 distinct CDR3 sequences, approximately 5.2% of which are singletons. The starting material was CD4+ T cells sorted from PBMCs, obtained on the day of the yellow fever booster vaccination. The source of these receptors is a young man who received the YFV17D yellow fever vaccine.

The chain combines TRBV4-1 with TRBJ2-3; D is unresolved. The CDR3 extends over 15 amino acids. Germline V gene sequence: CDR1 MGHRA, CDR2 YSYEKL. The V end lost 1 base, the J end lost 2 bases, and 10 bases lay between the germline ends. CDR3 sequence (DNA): TGCGCCAGCAGCCAAGTTGGGGTGCACACAGATACGCAGTATTTT. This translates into CASSQVGVHTDTQYF.

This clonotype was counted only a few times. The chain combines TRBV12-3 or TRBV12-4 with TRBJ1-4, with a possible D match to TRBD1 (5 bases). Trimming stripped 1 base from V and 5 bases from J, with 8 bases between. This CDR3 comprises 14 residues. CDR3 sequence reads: CASSLGQKNEKLFF. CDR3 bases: TGTGCCAGCAGTTTAGGACAGAAGAATGAAAAACTGTTTTTT.

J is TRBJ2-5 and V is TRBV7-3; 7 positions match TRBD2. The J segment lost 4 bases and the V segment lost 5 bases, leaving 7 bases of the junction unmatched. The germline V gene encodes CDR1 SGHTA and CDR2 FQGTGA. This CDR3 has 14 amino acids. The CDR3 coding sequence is TGTGCCAGCAGCAGCGGGGCCGGGGGAGAGACCCAGTACTTC. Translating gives CASSSGAGGETQYF.

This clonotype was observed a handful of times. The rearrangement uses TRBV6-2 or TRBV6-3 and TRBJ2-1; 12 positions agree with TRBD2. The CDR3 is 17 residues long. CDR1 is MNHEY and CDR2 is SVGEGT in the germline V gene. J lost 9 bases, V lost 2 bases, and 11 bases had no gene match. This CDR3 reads CASSYPTSGGNSVEQFF. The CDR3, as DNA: TGTGCCAGCAGTTACCCGACTAGCGGGGGAAATTCAGTTGAGCAGTTCTTC.

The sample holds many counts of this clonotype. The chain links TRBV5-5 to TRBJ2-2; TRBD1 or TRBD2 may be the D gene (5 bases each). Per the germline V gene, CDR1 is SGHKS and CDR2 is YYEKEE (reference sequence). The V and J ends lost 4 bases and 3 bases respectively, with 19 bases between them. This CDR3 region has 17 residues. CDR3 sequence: CASSPGTVQPDTGELFF. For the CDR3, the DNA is TGTGCCAGCAGCCCGGGGACCGTACAGCCCGACACCGGGGAGCTGTTTTTT.

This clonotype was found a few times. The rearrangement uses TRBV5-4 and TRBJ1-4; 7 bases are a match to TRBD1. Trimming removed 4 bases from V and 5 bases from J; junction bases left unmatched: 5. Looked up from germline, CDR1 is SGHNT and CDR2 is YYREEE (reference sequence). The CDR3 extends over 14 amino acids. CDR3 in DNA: TGTGCCAGCAGCAAGGGACAGCCAAATGAAAAACTGTTTTTT. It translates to CASSKGQPNEKLFF.

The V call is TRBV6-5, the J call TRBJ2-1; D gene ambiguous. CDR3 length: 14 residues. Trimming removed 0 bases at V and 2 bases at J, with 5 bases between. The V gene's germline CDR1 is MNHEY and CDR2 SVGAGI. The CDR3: CASSYSYAYNEQFF. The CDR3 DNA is TGTGCCAGCAGTTACTCGTACGCCTACAATGAGCAGTTCTTC.

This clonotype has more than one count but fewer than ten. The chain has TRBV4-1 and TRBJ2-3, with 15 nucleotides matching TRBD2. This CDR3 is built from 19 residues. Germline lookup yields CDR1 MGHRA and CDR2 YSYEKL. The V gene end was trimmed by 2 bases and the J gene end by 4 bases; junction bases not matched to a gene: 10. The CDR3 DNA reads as TGCGCCAGCAGCCAACCCCGAGGACTAGCGGGGGGGTATGCAGATACGCAGTATTTT. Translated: CASSQPRGLAGGYADTQYF.

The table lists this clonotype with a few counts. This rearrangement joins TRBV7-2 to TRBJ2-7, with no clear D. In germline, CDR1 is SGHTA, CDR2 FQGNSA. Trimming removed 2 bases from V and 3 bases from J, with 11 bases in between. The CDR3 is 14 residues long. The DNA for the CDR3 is TGTGCCAGCAGCTTATCCTGGCAGAACTACGAGCAGTACGTC. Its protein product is CASSLSWQNYEQYV.

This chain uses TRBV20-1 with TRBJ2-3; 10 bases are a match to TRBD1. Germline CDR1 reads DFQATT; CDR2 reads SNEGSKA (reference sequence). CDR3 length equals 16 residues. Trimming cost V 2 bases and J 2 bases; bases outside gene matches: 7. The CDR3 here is CSARPRDRGITDTQYF. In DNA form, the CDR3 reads TGCAGTGCTAGACCGCGGGACAGGGGAATCACAGATACGCAGTATTTT.